This T cell receptor beta chain derives from a study of blood T cell repertoires in COVID-19. Looking at the study overall: The study drew acute and convalescent COVID-19 samples from the United States, Italy and Spain. T cells, B-cell-depleted T cells, or PBMCs provided the cDNA or gDNA that served as material.

In the original analysis: Estimation of nucleated cell counts was performed using reference gene primer amplification. Generated by immunoSEQ multiplex PCR, the TCRdb table keeps only in-frame clones and is missing some. Clonal size and the V and J genes are those of that table, whereas D and trimming came from the DNA. Among 70,000 to 80,000 clones listed, roughly 80% were seen once. This clone has just a few counts. This CDR3 comprises 11 residues. CDR1 is SEHNR and CDR2 is FQNEAQ in the germline V gene (reference sequence). V was trimmed by 8 bases and J by 8 bases, leaving 7 bases between them. The gene calls are TRBV7-9 and TRBJ1-6; D is unresolved. The sequence came from a human donor in a cohort sampled during active COVID-19. The sequenced sample was peripheral blood. CDR3 protein: CASGGDSPLHF. As DNA, the CDR3 is TGTGCCAGCGGCGGGGATTCACCCCTCCACTTT.